Following are 25 T cell receptor beta chains from one sample sequenced in a study of T cells in Graves' hyperthyroidism and ophthalmopathy. Amplification targeted TCR beta CDR3 regions from RNA transcripts. HTBI primers drove first-round RT-PCR of the TCR CDR3. Each CDR3 protein gets one entry after TCRdb re-called the multiplex PCR reads with MiXCR. The sample lists about 710,000 distinct CDR3 sequences; 16% were seen once. Sequencing was performed on blood. The origin of the receptors is a young man with Graves' hyperthyroidism.

This clonotype was found many times. The chain combines TRBV18 with TRBJ2-3, with D perhaps matching TRBD1 (5 bases). Per the germline V gene, CDR1 is KGHSH and CDR2 is LQKENI. V was trimmed by 0 bases and J by 0 bases, leaving 7 bases between them. The CDR3 consists of 15 residues. CDR3 amino acids: CASSPPQGSTDTQYF. The CDR3 bases are TGTGCCAGCTCACCACCCCAGGGAAGCACAGATACGCAGTATTTT.

The rearrangement joins TRBV7-9 to TRBJ2-1; tentatively, D is TRBD1 or TRBD2 (5 bases each). Trimming pared 3 bases from V and 7 bases from J, leaving 13 bases between. The length of the CDR3 is 14 residues. Germline-derived CDR1 and CDR2 are SEHNR and FQNEAQ (reference sequence). The CDR3 DNA reads as TGTGCCAGCAGCTTCGAGAGGGGCATGAATGAGCAGTTCTTC. Its translation is CASSFERGMNEQFF.

This clonotype appeared once. A much larger clone lies a single base off, so this may be a read error. This rearrangement joins TRBV10-3 to TRBJ1-2, with 7 positions matching TRBD1. Germline V gene sequence: CDR1 ENHRY, CDR2 SYGVKD. This CDR3 region has 12 residues. The CDR3 DNA reads as TGTGCCATCAGTCGACAGGGTGATGGCTACGCCTTC. Translating gives CAISRQGDGYAF.

This clonotype has a handful of counts. The rearrangement uses TRBV7-9 and TRBJ2-1, with 14 bases fitting TRBD2. J was trimmed by 7 bases and V by 5 bases; bases with no gene match: 7. The CDR3 runs 16 residues. Germline V lookup: CDR1 SEHNR, CDR2 FQNEAQ (reference sequence). For the CDR3, the DNA is TGTGCCAGCAGCCCGCGACTAGCGGGAGGGAGTAATGAGCAGTTCTTC. Protein sequence: CASSPRLAGGSNEQFF.

This clonotype was seen at least ten times. The chain joins TRBV20-1 to TRBJ2-3; 7 bases match TRBD1. Per germline, CDR1 DFQATT and CDR2 SNEGSKA (reference sequence). V lost 0 bases to trimming and J lost 4 bases; unmatched junction nucleotides: 7. CDR3 size: 15 residues. The CDR3: CSARDRTGGPDTQYF. CDR3 DNA sequence: TGCAGTGCTAGAGATAGGACAGGTGGCCCAGATACGCAGTATTTT.

This rearrangement joins TRBV6-1 to TRBJ2-5; perhaps D is TRBD1 or TRBD2 (5 bases each). V was clipped by 5 bases and J by 9 bases, with 16 bases between them. This CDR3 has 13 residues. Looked up from germline, CDR1 is MNHNS and CDR2 is SASEGT. CDR3: CASSSYGRGAQYF. Written as DNA, the CDR3 is TGTGCCAGCAGTTCCTACGGAAGAGGGGCCCAGTACTTC.

This clonotype has ten or more counts. This CDR3 reads CASSVGQGATRKGYTF. CDR3 sequence (DNA): TGTGCCAGCAGCGTAGGACAGGGGGCGACCCGGAAGGGCTACACCTTC. This chain uses TRBV9 with TRBJ1-2; 10 positions agree with TRBD1. V lost 0 bases, J lost 8 bases, and 10 bases stayed unmatched. Germline CDR1 reads SGDLS; CDR2 reads YYNGEE. This CDR3 has 16 residues.

This clonotype was seen a handful of times. The chain carries TRBV6-1 and TRBJ2-7; 8 bases match TRBD2. The V gene's germline CDR1 is MNHNS and CDR2 SASEGT. V lost 6 bases and J lost 3; bases outside the gene matches: 13. This CDR3 is 16 amino acids long. CDR3 in DNA: TGTGCCAGCAGCCTGGAGGGCGGGAGGTCCTTCTACGAGCAGTACTTC. Translated: CASSLEGGRSFYEQYF.

This clonotype was picked up a small number of times. The rearrangement uses TRBV2 and TRBJ2-7; 7 positions agree with TRBD2. With V trimmed by 3 bases and J by 2 bases, 10 bases remained unmatched. The CDR3 covers 16 residues. Per germline, CDR1 SNHLY and CDR2 FYNNEI. CDR3 in amino acids: CASSDPTSLPPYEQYF. DNA for the CDR3: TGTGCCAGCAGTGACCCGACTAGCCTTCCCCCCTACGAGCAGTACTTC.

This clonotype turned up a few times. V usage is TRBV20-1 and J usage is TRBJ1-1, with D unresolved. Per germline, CDR1 DFQATT and CDR2 SNEGSKA (reference sequence). The CDR3 runs to 12 residues. The CDR3 DNA follows: TGCATCCCAAGGATGGTGAACACTGAAGCTTTCTTT. It encodes CIPRMVNTEAFF.

Ten or more counts support this clonotype. The genes are TRBV20-1 and TRBJ1-1; unclear D gene. Trimming took 3 bases from V and 0 from J, leaving 8 bases between them. CDR3 length: 13 residues. CDR1 is DFQATT and CDR2 is SNEGSKA in the germline V gene (reference sequence). DNA of the CDR3: TGCAGTGCTAGTCCGTCGATGAACACTGAAGCTTTCTTT. Its protein is CSASPSMNTEAFF.

The sample holds a few counts of this clonotype. V gene TRBV3-1 combines with J gene TRBJ2-2, with 8 bases aligning to TRBD1. V lost 5 bases to trimming and J lost 0 bases; unmatched junction nucleotides: 5. In germline, CDR1 is LGHDT, CDR2 YNNKEL (reference sequence). The CDR3 runs 16 residues. The CDR3 reads CASSLQGGTNTGELFF. The DNA of the CDR3 is TGTGCCAGCAGCTTACAGGGGGGCACGAACACCGGGGAGCTGTTTTTT.

This clonotype showed up many times. This chain links TRBV12-5 with TRBJ2-1; D might be TRBD1 (5 bases). Trimming pared 1 base from V and 5 bases from J, leaving 18 bases between. Per germline, CDR1 LGHNT and CDR2 FRNRAP. This CDR3 spans 17 amino acids. CDR3 in amino acids: CASGLAYYGADHNEQFF. DNA of the CDR3: TGTGCTAGTGGTTTGGCCTACTATGGGGCGGACCACAATGAGCAGTTCTTC.

The table lists this clonotype with many counts. The chain carries TRBV6-1 and TRBJ2-7; 7 bases line up with TRBD2. Per the germline V gene, CDR1 is MNHNS and CDR2 is SASEGT. CDR3 length equals 15 residues. V dropped 6 bases and J dropped 3; count of bases not matched to a gene: 11. The CDR3 is CASRGVSGALYEQYF. The CDR3 nucleotides are TGTGCCAGCAGAGGGGTCAGCGGGGCCCTCTACGAGCAGTACTTC.

As concerns this clonotype: Germline and junction disagree at one end, which may indicate a read error. The chain recombines TRBV4-1 with TRBJ2-7; 8 positions match TRBD1. This CDR3 has 15 residues. Looked up from germline, CDR1 is MGHRA and CDR2 is YSYEKL. This chain's CDR3 is CASSQETGGSYEQYF. As DNA, the CDR3 is TGTGCCAGCAGCCAAGAAACAGGGGGGTCCTACGAGCAGTACTTC.

This clonotype was seen repeatedly, ten times or more. This chain links TRBV2 with TRBJ1-1; 8 bases agree with TRBD1. Germline values: CDR1 SNHLY, CDR2 FYNNEI. The J segment lost 0 bases and the V segment lost 9 bases, leaving 6 bases of the junction unmatched. The CDR3 sequence is 14 residues long. The DNA of the CDR3 is TGTGCCAGAAGGAGACAGGGGATGAACACTGAAGCTTTCTTT. It encodes CARRRQGMNTEAFF.

The J gene is TRBJ1-3, the V gene TRBV7-2; D unclear. Germline loops: CDR1 SGHTA, CDR2 FQGNSA. Trimming pared 2 bases from V and 0 bases from J, leaving 2 bases between. The CDR3 has 13 amino acids. This CDR3 reads CASSLNSGNTIYF. CDR3 in DNA: TGTGCCAGCAGCTTAAACTCTGGAAACACCATATATTTT.

This clonotype was counted ten times or more. J is TRBJ1-1 and V is TRBV11-3; tentative D call: TRBD1 (6 bases). The V end lost 6 bases, the J end lost 7 bases, and 15 bases lay between the germline ends. Germline CDR1 SGHNT, CDR2 YENEEA. There are 13 residues in the CDR3. The CDR3 region has the DNA TGTGCCAGCAGTTGGGGGGGGCTCATTGAAGCTTTCTTT. Translating it yields CASSWGGLIEAFF.

This clonotype came up many times. This chain joins TRBV28 and TRBJ2-3; maybe TRBD2 (6 bases). CDR1 is MDHEN and CDR2 is SYDVKM in the germline V gene. The CDR3 has 12 amino acids. V was clipped by 3 bases and J by 7 bases, with 8 bases between them. In DNA, the CDR3 is TGTGCCAGCAGTTTGGGACTTCATACGCAGTATTTT. Translated, it gives CASSLGLHTQYF. Full variable domain (remainder filled in from reference TRBV28 and TRBJ2-3): DVKVTQSSRYLVKRTGEKVFLECVQDMDHENMFWYRQDPGLGLRLIYFSYDVKMKEKGDIPEGYSVSREKKERFSLILESASTNQTSMYLCASSLGLHTQYFGPGTRLTVL.

This clonotype was recorded many times. The rearrangement links TRBV12-3 or TRBV12-4 to TRBJ2-1; D is tentatively TRBD1 or TRBD2 (6 bases each). This CDR3 has 15 residues. Trimming stripped 4 bases from V and 7 bases from J, with 17 bases between. DNA of the CDR3: TGTGCCAGCAGTTCCCTGTTAGGGGGGCGGAATGAGCAGTTCTTC. This codes for CASSSLLGGRNEQFF.

This clonotype was counted many times. V gene TRBV28 combines with J gene TRBJ1-1; possible D gene TRBD1, 5 bases. This CDR3 comprises 12 residues. V lost 6 bases, J lost 7 bases, and 12 bases lay in between. CDR1 and CDR2 from the germline V gene are MDHEN and SYDVKM. In DNA, the CDR3 is TGTGCCAGCAGCGTAGGGGAGGTTGAAGCTTTCTTT. Translating gives CASSVGEVEAFF.

The genes are TRBV2 and TRBJ1-2; D unresolved. The V and J ends lost 4 bases and 8 bases respectively, with 14 bases between them. The CDR3 runs 13 residues. Germline V CDR1 and CDR2: SNHLY, FYNNEI. The CDR3: CASSVSLLWGYTF. For the CDR3, the DNA is TGTGCCAGCAGTGTTAGCCTGTTGTGGGGCTACACCTTC.

This clonotype was seen many times. J is TRBJ2-5 and V is TRBV30; unclear D gene. The V gene lost 2 bases and the J gene lost 2 bases, with 6 bases spanning the gap. CDR3 size: 12 residues. Germline CDR1 GTSNPN, CDR2 SVGIG (reference sequence). The CDR3 coding sequence is TGTGCCTGGAGTACTGATCAAGAGACCCAGTACTTC. Translating gives CAWSTDQETQYF. Together with reference TRBV30 and TRBJ2-5, the CDR3 gives the full variable domain: SQTIHQWPATLVQPVGSPLSLECTVEGTSNPNLYWYRQAAGRGLQLLFYSVGIGQISSEVPQNLSASRPQDRQFILSSKKLLLSDSGFYLCAWSTDQETQYFGPGTRLLVL.

The gene calls are TRBV6-1 and TRBJ2-1; D is unclear. The germline gives CDR1 MNHNS, CDR2 SASEGT. This CDR3 contains 12 residues. Trimming took 2 bases from V and 10 from J, leaving 9 bases between them. Here the CDR3 reads CASSERVSEQFF. CDR3 bases: TGTGCCAGCAGTGAAAGAGTCTCCGAGCAGTTCTTC.

About this clonotype itself: An end of the junction does not agree with germline; a read error may underlie this. The chain carries TRBV20-1 and TRBJ2-5; 9 bases align to TRBD2. Looked up from germline, CDR1 is DFQATT and CDR2 is SNEGSKA (reference sequence). The CDR3 has 10 residues. This CDR3 is CSARSEREDF. The CDR3 DNA reads TGCAGTGCTAGATCAGAGCGGGAGGACTTC.